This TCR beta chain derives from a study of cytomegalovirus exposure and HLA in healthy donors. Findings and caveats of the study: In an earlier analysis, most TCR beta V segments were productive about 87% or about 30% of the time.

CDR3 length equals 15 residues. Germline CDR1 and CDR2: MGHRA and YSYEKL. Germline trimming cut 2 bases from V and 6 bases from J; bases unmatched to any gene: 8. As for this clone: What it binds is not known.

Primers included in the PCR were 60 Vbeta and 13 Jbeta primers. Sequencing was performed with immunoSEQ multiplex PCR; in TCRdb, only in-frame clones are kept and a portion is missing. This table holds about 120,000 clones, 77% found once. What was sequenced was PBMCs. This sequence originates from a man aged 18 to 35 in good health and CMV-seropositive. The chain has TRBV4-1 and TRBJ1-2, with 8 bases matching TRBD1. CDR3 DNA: TGCGCCAGCAGCCAACCGGGACAGGACCTTCATGGCTACACCTTC. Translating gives CASSQPGQDLHGYTF.